This record covers a single T cell receptor beta chain. What it binds is not known. These data belong to a study of T cell responses to AZD1222 COVID-19 vaccine. This table comes from immunoSEQ multiplex PCR, and its TCRdb copy is limited to in-frame clones, with some not included. The table lists roughly 120,000 clones, just under 95% of them singletons. In germline, CDR1 is SGHTA, CDR2 FQGNSA. The CDR3 is 17 amino acids. The V end was cut by 8 bases, the J end by 4 bases, with 24 bases between. General observations from the study: Vaccine-associated CD4 TCRs ranged over spike, dominating at 160-218 and 743-854. The number of AZD1222 recipients seropositive at baseline was only six.

The material sequenced was peripheral blood, taken on day 0 of AZD1222 vaccination. The gene calls are TRBV7-2 and TRBJ2-1; TRBD2 might be the D (6 bases). This TCR derives from an adult in good health. CDR3 amino acids: CASGLGLGSSAYNEQFF. CDR3 coding DNA: TGTGCCAGCGGACTCGGTTTGGGGTCTAGCGCTTACAATGAGCAGTTCTTC.